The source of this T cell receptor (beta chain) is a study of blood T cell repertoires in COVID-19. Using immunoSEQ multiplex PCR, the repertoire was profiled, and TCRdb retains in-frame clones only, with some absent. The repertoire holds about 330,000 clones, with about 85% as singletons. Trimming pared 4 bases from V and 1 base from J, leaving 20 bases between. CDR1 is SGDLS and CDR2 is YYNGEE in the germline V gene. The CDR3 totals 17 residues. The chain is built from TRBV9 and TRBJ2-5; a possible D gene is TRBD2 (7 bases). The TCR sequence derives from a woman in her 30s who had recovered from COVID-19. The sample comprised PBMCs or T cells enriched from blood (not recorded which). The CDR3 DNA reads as TGTGCCAGCAGCCCTAGGGGGGGGGCCAACCTCCAAGAGACCCAGTACTTC. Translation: CASSPRGGANLQETQYF.